Below are 5 T cell receptor beta chains sequenced from a single sample in a study of blood T cell repertoires in COVID-19. Method: immunoSEQ multiplex PCR; TCRdb's copy keeps in-frame clones and lacks some. The sample lists tens of thousands of clones; 75% to 95% were seen once. Sequencing input: peripheral blood. All receptors come from a human donor with active COVID-19. The donor label of this sample is uncertain.

The V call is TRBV7-9, the J call TRBJ2-5; 11 bases align to TRBD2. Trimming at V came to 6 bases and at J to 5 bases, leaving 5 bases not matched to a gene. CDR1 is SEHNR and CDR2 is FQNEAQ in the germline V gene (reference sequence). The CDR3 contains 14 residues. The CDR3 region has the DNA TGTGCCAGCAGGATAGCGGGAGGGGGGGAGACCCAGTACTTC. This encodes CASRIAGGGETQYF.

Of note for this clone: The sample has other DNA sequences that encode this CDR3 too. V usage is TRBV9 and J usage is TRBJ1-5; no clear D. The CDR3 covers 14 residues. Germline V lookup: CDR1 SGDLS, CDR2 YYNGEE. Trimming cost V 0 bases and J 4 bases, with 8 bases left between them. The CDR3 region is CASSVGGGNQPQHF. CDR3 bases: TGTGCCAGCAGCGTAGGGGGAGGGAATCAGCCCCAGCATTTT.

This chain uses TRBV5-6 with TRBJ2-2, with TRBD2 identical over 7 bases. The trim removed 4 bases at V and 0 bases at J, leaving 6 bases unmatched. The CDR3 contains 16 residues. In germline, CDR1 is SGHDT, CDR2 YYEEEE. The CDR3 here is CASSKGDYSNTGELFF. As DNA, the CDR3 is TGTGCCAGCAGCAAAGGGGACTACTCGAACACCGGGGAGCTGTTTTTT.

V gene TRBV27 combines with J gene TRBJ1-5; D is undetermined. The germline V and J ends were trimmed by 3 bases and 6 bases, with 12 bases remaining between them. There are 14 residues in the CDR3. Looked up from germline, CDR1 is MNHEY and CDR2 is SMNVEV (reference sequence). CDR3 DNA sequence: TGTGCCAGCAGTTTTAAGGCGGAGAGTCAGCCCCAGCATTTT. It encodes CASSFKAESQPQHF.

The gene calls are TRBV7-7 and TRBJ2-3, with TRBD1 as a possible D gene (6 bases). Germline loops: CDR1 SSHAT, CDR2 FNYEAQ (reference sequence). V lost 8 bases to trimming and J lost 4 bases, with 10 bases between them. This CDR3 is 12 amino acids long. The CDR3 sequence is CASPGQADTQYF. DNA for the CDR3: TGTGCCAGCCCGGGACAAGCAGATACGCAGTATTTT.